These 27 T cell receptor beta chains were all obtained from the same sample, sequenced in a study of PD-1 blockade in classical Hodgkin lymphoma. Each and every patient relapsed after autologous stem cell transplantation, and patients got differing brentuximab vedotin exposure. The data were produced by immunoSEQ multiplex PCR, yet TCRdb's version contains in-frame clones alone and is incomplete. The sample gives 9,500 to 14,000 clones, about 85% of which show up once; under 40% is in the top ten. This specimen was peripheral blood mononuclear cells (PBMCs), taken at baseline. The receptor source for this set is a human donor with classical Hodgkin lymphoma.

Here the CDR3 reads CASSQTSGSSPSTDTQYF. Here the CDR3 DNA reads TGTGCCAGCAGCCAGACTAGCGGGAGTTCACCTAGCACAGATACGCAGTATTTT. The chain links TRBV4-2 to TRBJ2-3; the match to TRBD2 covers 12 bases. CDR1 is LGHNA, CDR2 YNFKEQ, per germline. The CDR3 contains 18 residues. V trimming: 3 bases; J trimming: 0 bases; junction bases outside the gene matches: 7.

The chain links TRBV9 to TRBJ2-6; D not resolved. CDR1 is SGDLS and CDR2 is YYNGEE in the germline V gene. Trimming pared 7 bases from V and 0 bases from J, leaving 14 bases between. CDR3 length equals 16 residues. Here the CDR3 reads CASAANPPSGANVLTF. CDR3 nucleotides: TGTGCCAGCGCAGCGAACCCACCCTCTGGGGCCAACGTCCTGACTTTC.

V is TRBV7-3 and J is TRBJ2-1; either TRBD1 or TRBD2 may fit D (5 bases each). Germline V gives CDR1 SGHTA, CDR2 FQGTGA. The CDR3 loop spans 18 amino acids. Trimming removed 5 bases from V and 9 bases from J, with 29 bases in between. The DNA for the CDR3 is TGTGCCAGCAGCCCAACCCCCCGCCCCGAGGGGAGCGATTTTGAGCAGTTCTTC. Its translation is CASSPTPRPEGSDFEQFF.

This clone was counted a single time. V gene TRBV5-4 combines with J gene TRBJ2-2; D is ambiguous. This CDR3 contains 14 residues. V was pared by 0 bases and J by 4 bases, with 7 bases between. CDR1 is SGHNT and CDR2 is YYREEE in the germline V gene (reference sequence). Here the CDR3 DNA reads TGTGCCAGCAGCTTGGACCGACGCACCGGGGAGCTGTTTTTT. Its translation is CASSLDRRTGELFF.

This rearrangement joins TRBV6-4 to TRBJ1-6, with D uncertain. The CDR3 loop spans 13 amino acids. The germline gives CDR1 MRHNA, CDR2 SNTAGT. The V gene lost 6 bases and the J gene lost 9 bases, with 12 bases spanning the gap. The chain's CDR3 is CASRETATSPLHF. The DNA of the CDR3 is TGTGCCAGCAGAGAGACGGCGACTTCACCCCTCCACTTT.

This clone was seen only a few times. The chain employs TRBV30 and TRBJ2-6; D is uncertain. Trimming stripped 4 bases from V and 2 bases from J, with 12 bases between. Per germline, CDR1 GTSNPN and CDR2 SVGIG (reference sequence). The CDR3 has 15 amino acids. The CDR3 here is CAWIPQAAGANVLTF. The CDR3 DNA is TGTGCCTGGATTCCTCAGGCGGCTGGGGCCAACGTCCTGACTTTC.

This sequence joins TRBV28 and TRBJ2-7; TRBD1 matches 8 bases. The V segment lost 5 bases and the J segment 4 bases; nucleotides outside the gene matches: 7. CDR1 and CDR2 (germline): MDHEN, SYDVKM. The CDR3 length is 14 residues. The CDR3 spells CASSLTGAPYEQYF. The CDR3 DNA reads as TGTGCCAGCAGTCTGACAGGGGCCCCGTACGAGCAGTACTTC.

The genes are TRBV7-9 and TRBJ2-1, with 7 bases matching TRBD2. The CDR3 spans 15 residues. Germline CDR1 reads SEHNR; CDR2 reads FQNEAQ (reference sequence). Unmatched junction bases numbered 15, after V lost 8 bases and J lost 8 bases. The DNA for the CDR3 is TGTGCCAGCGGGGGAAGGACTAGGTCTGCCGATGAGCAGTTCTTC. It translates to CASGGRTRSADEQFF.

J is TRBJ2-1 and V is TRBV11-1; TRBD2 agrees at 12 bases. Per germline, CDR1 SGHAT and CDR2 FQDESV (reference sequence). Unmatched junction bases numbered 3, after V lost 4 bases and J lost 5 bases. CDR3 length: 15 amino acids. In nucleotides, the CDR3 is TGTGCCAGCAGCTCGCTAGCGGGAGGGGACAATGAGCAGTTCTTC. It yields the protein CASSSLAGGDNEQFF.

This clone was observed a single time. The rearrangement links TRBV19 to TRBJ1-1; tentative D call: TRBD1 (5 bases). V was pared by 1 base and J by 0 bases, with 21 bases between. CDR3 length: 19 amino acids. Germline V lookup: CDR1 LNHDA, CDR2 SQIVND (reference sequence). CDR3 in DNA: TGTGCCAGTAGTATAGGAGACAGCCGAGTAGAGGGGATGAACACTGAAGCTTTCTTT. Translated, it gives CASSIGDSRVEGMNTEAFF.

The chain is built from TRBV13 and TRBJ1-1; D is ambiguous. Per germline, CDR1 PRHDT and CDR2 FYEKMQ (reference sequence). Between the trimmed V and J ends, which lost 1 base and 4 bases, there was a span of 10 bases. The CDR3 extends over 14 amino acids. Here the CDR3 reads CASSLDPGPTEAFF. The DNA of the CDR3 is TGTGCCAGCAGCTTAGATCCGGGTCCCACTGAAGCTTTCTTT.

The chain links TRBV18 to TRBJ2-3; possibly TRBD2 for D (5 bases). The V end lost 6 bases, the J end lost 3 bases, and 10 bases lay between the germline ends. Germline CDR1 KGHSH, CDR2 LQKENI. The CDR3 has 13 residues. Here the CDR3 reads CASSPRLTDTQYF. CDR3 coding DNA: TGTGCCAGCTCCCCTCGACTAACAGATACGCAGTATTTT.

The V and J genes are TRBV14 and TRBJ2-3; 12 positions agree with TRBD2. V trimming: 4 bases; J trimming: 0 bases; junction bases outside the gene matches: 5. This CDR3 region has 17 residues. Per germline, CDR1 SGHDN and CDR2 FVKESK. For the CDR3, the DNA is TGTGCCAGCAGCCCCGGGACTAGCGGGTATAGCACAGATACGCAGTATTTT. Translation: CASSPGTSGYSTDTQYF.

The chain combines TRBV25-1 with TRBJ2-7; D possibly uses TRBD1 or TRBD2 (5 bases each). Per germline, CDR1 MGHDK and CDR2 SYGVNS. The CDR3 runs 12 residues. Trimming cost V 7 bases and J 2 bases, with 9 bases left between them. The DNA for the CDR3 is TGTGCCAGCACCGGGGCCACCTACGAGCAGTACTTC. Translation gives CASTGATYEQYF.

The chain links TRBV27 to TRBJ2-5; 8 bases fit TRBD1. The length of the CDR3 is 14 residues. The V gene end was trimmed by 0 bases and the J gene end by 4 bases; junction bases not matched to a gene: 1. CDR1 and CDR2 from the germline V gene are MNHEY and SMNVEV (reference sequence). CDR3 sequence reads: CASSLSRGRETQYF. CDR3 DNA sequence: TGTGCCAGCAGTTTATCCAGGGGGCGAGAGACCCAGTACTTC.

The V call is TRBV4-1, the J call TRBJ2-1, with TRBD2 identical over 7 bases. CDR3 length: 16 residues. Trimming removed 0 bases from V and 0 bases from J; junction bases left unmatched: 2. CDR1 is MGHRA and CDR2 is YSYEKL in the germline V gene. CDR3 in amino acids: CASSQEGGNSYNEQFF. The CDR3 coding sequence is TGCGCCAGCAGCCAAGAGGGGGGGAACTCCTACAATGAGCAGTTCTTC.

The rearrangement joins TRBV2 to TRBJ1-1, with D perhaps TRBD1 (6 bases). The CDR3 runs 12 residues. The V and J ends lost 4 bases and 8 bases respectively, with 11 bases between them. Germline V gene data show CDR1 as SNHLY and CDR2 as FYNNEI. The CDR3 spells CASSGLTGEAFF. Written as DNA, the CDR3 is TGTGCCAGCAGTGGATTGACAGGCGAAGCTTTCTTT. Using reference TRBV2 and TRBJ1-1 for the parts outside the CDR3, the full variable domain is EPEVTQTPSHQVTQMGQEVILRCVPISNHLYFYWYRQILGQKVEFLVSFYNNEISEKSEIFDDQFSVERPDGSNFTLKIRSTKLEDSAMYFCASSGLTGEAFFGQGTRLTVV.

About this clone: Other DNA sequences in this sample translate to the same CDR3. V gene TRBV27 combines with J gene TRBJ2-7; D assignment may be TRBD1 or TRBD2 (5 bases each). V lost 4 bases, J lost 6 bases, and 16 bases lay in between. The CDR3 has 14 residues. Germline V lookup: CDR1 MNHEY, CDR2 SMNVEV (reference sequence). The CDR3 sequence is CASSWTGRGGEQYF. DNA for the CDR3: TGTGCCAGCAGTTGGACTGGACGGGGCGGCGAGCAGTACTTC.

The chain combines TRBV6-5 with TRBJ2-4; D is uncertain. The CDR3 consists of 15 residues. Looked up from germline, CDR1 is MNHEY and CDR2 is SVGAGI. V gave up 2 bases and J gave up 4 bases, with 12 bases separating them. CDR3 loop: CASSYIRVRKNIQYF. CDR3 nucleotide sequence: TGTGCCAGCAGTTACATTCGGGTTAGAAAAAACATTCAGTACTTC.

The V call is TRBV28, the J call TRBJ1-5, with D tentatively TRBD1 (5 bases). Germline values: CDR1 MDHEN, CDR2 SYDVKM. The CDR3 extends over 16 amino acids. With 2 bases removed from V and 4 bases from J, the gap between germline ends came to 15 bases. This CDR3 reads CASSLQGPLGNQPQHF. The DNA of the CDR3 is TGTGCCAGCAGTTTACAGGGCCCTTTAGGGAATCAGCCCCAGCATTTT. The full variable domain, its missing parts supplied by reference TRBV28 and TRBJ1-5, is DVKVTQSSRYLVKRTGEKVFLECVQDMDHENMFWYRQDPGLGLRLIYFSYDVKMKEKGDIPEGYSVSREKKERFSLILESASTNQTSMYLCASSLQGPLGNQPQHFGDGTRLSIL.

The chain uses TRBV10-3 and TRBJ1-2, with 7 bases that match TRBD1. The germline CDR1 and CDR2 sequences are ENHRY and SYGVKD. This CDR3 has 15 residues. Germline trimming cut 8 bases from V and 0 bases from J; bases unmatched to any gene: 9. The CDR3 loop is CAIGDTGTANYGYTF. In DNA form, the CDR3 reads TGTGCCATCGGGGATACCGGGACAGCTAACTATGGCTACACCTTC.

J is TRBJ1-2 and V is TRBV9; no clear D gene. This CDR3 comprises 13 residues. The V end was cut by 0 bases, the J end by 4 bases, with 7 bases between. Germline CDR1 SGDLS, CDR2 YYNGEE. CDR3 region: CASSVVSSYGYTF. CDR3 DNA sequence: TGTGCCAGCAGCGTAGTGAGTAGCTATGGCTACACCTTC.

The rearrangement links TRBV6-4 to TRBJ2-1; possible D gene TRBD2, 6 bases. This CDR3 spans 15 amino acids. Germline CDR1 and CDR2: MRHNA and SNTAGT. V was cut by 4 bases and J by 0 bases, with 10 bases left in between. CDR3 sequence: CASSASGSSYNEQFF. As DNA, the CDR3 is TGTGCCAGCAGTGCCTCCGGGAGCTCCTACAATGAGCAGTTCTTC.

V gene TRBV9 combines with J gene TRBJ2-5, with D tentatively TRBD1 or TRBD2 (5 bases each). The CDR3 loop spans 15 amino acids. The germline V gene encodes CDR1 SGDLS and CDR2 YYNGEE. V was shortened by 7 bases and J by 2 bases, with 18 bases between the two germline ends. The DNA of the CDR3 is TGTGCCAGCCGAAGGGGAGTGACGAATCAAGAGACCCAGTACTTC. It yields the protein CASRRGVTNQETQYF. Together with reference TRBV9 and TRBJ2-5, the CDR3 gives the full variable domain: DSGVTQTPKHLITATGQRVTLRCSPRSGDLSVYWYQQSLDQGLQFLIQYYNGEERAKGNILERFSAQQFPDLHSELNLSSLELGDSALYFCASRRGVTNQETQYFGPGTRLLVL.

The table lists this clone with a count of one. The rearrangement joins TRBV15 to TRBJ2-7, with 8 bases that match TRBD1. The CDR3 is made up of 15 amino acids. The ends lost 2 bases at V and 6 bases at J; junction bases unmatched: 9. CDR1 and CDR2 (germline): LNHNV, YYDKDF (reference sequence). The DNA for the CDR3 is TGTGCCACCAGCAGATGGACAGGGTTAGAATCCGAGCAGTACTTC. Protein: CATSRWTGLESEQYF.

The V call is TRBV4-1, the J call TRBJ2-3, with D hard to call. The germline V gene has CDR1 MGHRA and CDR2 YSYEKL. V dropped 3 bases and J dropped 1 base, with 14 bases sitting between them. This CDR3 is 16 amino acids long. CDR3 DNA: TGCGCCAGCAGCCATGAATGGGGTACCCGCACAGATACGCAGTATTTT. It codes for CASSHEWGTRTDTQYF.

The chain uses TRBV9 and TRBJ1-5; TRBD1 might be the D (5 bases). The CDR3 length is 15 residues. Germline V CDR1 and CDR2: SGDLS, YYNGEE. The V end lost 2 bases, the J end lost 1 base, and 10 bases lay between the germline ends. The CDR3 DNA reads TGTGCCAGCAGCGTTACAGGTATCAGCAATCAGCCCCAGCATTTT. Amino acid sequence: CASSVTGISNQPQHF.